This T cell receptor (beta chain) was obtained from a study of T-cell reconstitution after alpha-beta-depleted transplantation in children. Study findings and constraints: Several hundred graft clones that had expanded were reportedly the source of alpha-beta T cells about two months after transplant. In some patients, recipient T cells and intrathymic progenitors surviving conditioning explained high day-60 diversity.

Using unique molecular identifiers, the investigators prepared the TCRbeta library. TCRdb re-called the PCR reads with MiXCR, one entry per CDR3 protein. Among roughly 74,000 distinct CDR3 sequences listed, about a sixth were seen once. The CDR3 extends over 13 amino acids. Germline CDR1 and CDR2: SQVTM and ANQGSEA. V was trimmed by 2 bases and J by 4 bases, leaving 11 bases between them. About this clonotype: The antigen is not known.

The clonotype was recovered from a male patient aged 2 to 10 who had a stem cell transplant for acute lymphoblastic leukemia, so the T cells may come from the graft donor. Specimen: PBMCs, mostly from graft donor cells, collected 360 days after TCRalphabeta/CD19-depleted stem cell transplant. This chain joins TRBV29-1 and TRBJ1-2; D is unresolved. This chain's CDR3 is CSVEYPGSYGYTF. DNA for the CDR3: TGCAGCGTTGAATACCCGGGGAGCTATGGCTACACCTTC.